This TCR beta chain was documented in a study of cytomegalovirus exposure and HLA in healthy donors. Overall study findings and caveats: Rarity marked most TCR sequences, yet some public TCRs occurred in many donors. For TCR beta chains, V- and J-gene trimming was later linked to a missense DCLRE1C variant.

Note on this clone: What it binds is unknown.

The CDR3 spans 18 residues. V lost 0 bases and J 7 bases, leaving 19 bases between the germline ends. Germline CDR1 is SGHAT and CDR2 is FQNNGV. The PCR employed 60 Vbeta primers together with 13 Jbeta primers. The repertoire was sequenced with immunoSEQ multiplex PCR; TCRdb's copy has only in-frame clones and lacks some. This sample has some 170,000 clones, with approximately 81% found just once. The chain is built from TRBV11-2 and TRBJ1-6; a weak D match, TRBD1 (5 bases). The clonotype was recovered from a woman aged 30 to 39 in good health and CMV-seropositive. The sequenced sample was PBMCs. CDR3 sequence reads: CASSLDRRPTVLNSPLHF. In DNA form, the CDR3 reads TGTGCCAGCAGCTTAGATCGCCGTCCGACAGTGCTAAATTCACCCCTCCACTTT.